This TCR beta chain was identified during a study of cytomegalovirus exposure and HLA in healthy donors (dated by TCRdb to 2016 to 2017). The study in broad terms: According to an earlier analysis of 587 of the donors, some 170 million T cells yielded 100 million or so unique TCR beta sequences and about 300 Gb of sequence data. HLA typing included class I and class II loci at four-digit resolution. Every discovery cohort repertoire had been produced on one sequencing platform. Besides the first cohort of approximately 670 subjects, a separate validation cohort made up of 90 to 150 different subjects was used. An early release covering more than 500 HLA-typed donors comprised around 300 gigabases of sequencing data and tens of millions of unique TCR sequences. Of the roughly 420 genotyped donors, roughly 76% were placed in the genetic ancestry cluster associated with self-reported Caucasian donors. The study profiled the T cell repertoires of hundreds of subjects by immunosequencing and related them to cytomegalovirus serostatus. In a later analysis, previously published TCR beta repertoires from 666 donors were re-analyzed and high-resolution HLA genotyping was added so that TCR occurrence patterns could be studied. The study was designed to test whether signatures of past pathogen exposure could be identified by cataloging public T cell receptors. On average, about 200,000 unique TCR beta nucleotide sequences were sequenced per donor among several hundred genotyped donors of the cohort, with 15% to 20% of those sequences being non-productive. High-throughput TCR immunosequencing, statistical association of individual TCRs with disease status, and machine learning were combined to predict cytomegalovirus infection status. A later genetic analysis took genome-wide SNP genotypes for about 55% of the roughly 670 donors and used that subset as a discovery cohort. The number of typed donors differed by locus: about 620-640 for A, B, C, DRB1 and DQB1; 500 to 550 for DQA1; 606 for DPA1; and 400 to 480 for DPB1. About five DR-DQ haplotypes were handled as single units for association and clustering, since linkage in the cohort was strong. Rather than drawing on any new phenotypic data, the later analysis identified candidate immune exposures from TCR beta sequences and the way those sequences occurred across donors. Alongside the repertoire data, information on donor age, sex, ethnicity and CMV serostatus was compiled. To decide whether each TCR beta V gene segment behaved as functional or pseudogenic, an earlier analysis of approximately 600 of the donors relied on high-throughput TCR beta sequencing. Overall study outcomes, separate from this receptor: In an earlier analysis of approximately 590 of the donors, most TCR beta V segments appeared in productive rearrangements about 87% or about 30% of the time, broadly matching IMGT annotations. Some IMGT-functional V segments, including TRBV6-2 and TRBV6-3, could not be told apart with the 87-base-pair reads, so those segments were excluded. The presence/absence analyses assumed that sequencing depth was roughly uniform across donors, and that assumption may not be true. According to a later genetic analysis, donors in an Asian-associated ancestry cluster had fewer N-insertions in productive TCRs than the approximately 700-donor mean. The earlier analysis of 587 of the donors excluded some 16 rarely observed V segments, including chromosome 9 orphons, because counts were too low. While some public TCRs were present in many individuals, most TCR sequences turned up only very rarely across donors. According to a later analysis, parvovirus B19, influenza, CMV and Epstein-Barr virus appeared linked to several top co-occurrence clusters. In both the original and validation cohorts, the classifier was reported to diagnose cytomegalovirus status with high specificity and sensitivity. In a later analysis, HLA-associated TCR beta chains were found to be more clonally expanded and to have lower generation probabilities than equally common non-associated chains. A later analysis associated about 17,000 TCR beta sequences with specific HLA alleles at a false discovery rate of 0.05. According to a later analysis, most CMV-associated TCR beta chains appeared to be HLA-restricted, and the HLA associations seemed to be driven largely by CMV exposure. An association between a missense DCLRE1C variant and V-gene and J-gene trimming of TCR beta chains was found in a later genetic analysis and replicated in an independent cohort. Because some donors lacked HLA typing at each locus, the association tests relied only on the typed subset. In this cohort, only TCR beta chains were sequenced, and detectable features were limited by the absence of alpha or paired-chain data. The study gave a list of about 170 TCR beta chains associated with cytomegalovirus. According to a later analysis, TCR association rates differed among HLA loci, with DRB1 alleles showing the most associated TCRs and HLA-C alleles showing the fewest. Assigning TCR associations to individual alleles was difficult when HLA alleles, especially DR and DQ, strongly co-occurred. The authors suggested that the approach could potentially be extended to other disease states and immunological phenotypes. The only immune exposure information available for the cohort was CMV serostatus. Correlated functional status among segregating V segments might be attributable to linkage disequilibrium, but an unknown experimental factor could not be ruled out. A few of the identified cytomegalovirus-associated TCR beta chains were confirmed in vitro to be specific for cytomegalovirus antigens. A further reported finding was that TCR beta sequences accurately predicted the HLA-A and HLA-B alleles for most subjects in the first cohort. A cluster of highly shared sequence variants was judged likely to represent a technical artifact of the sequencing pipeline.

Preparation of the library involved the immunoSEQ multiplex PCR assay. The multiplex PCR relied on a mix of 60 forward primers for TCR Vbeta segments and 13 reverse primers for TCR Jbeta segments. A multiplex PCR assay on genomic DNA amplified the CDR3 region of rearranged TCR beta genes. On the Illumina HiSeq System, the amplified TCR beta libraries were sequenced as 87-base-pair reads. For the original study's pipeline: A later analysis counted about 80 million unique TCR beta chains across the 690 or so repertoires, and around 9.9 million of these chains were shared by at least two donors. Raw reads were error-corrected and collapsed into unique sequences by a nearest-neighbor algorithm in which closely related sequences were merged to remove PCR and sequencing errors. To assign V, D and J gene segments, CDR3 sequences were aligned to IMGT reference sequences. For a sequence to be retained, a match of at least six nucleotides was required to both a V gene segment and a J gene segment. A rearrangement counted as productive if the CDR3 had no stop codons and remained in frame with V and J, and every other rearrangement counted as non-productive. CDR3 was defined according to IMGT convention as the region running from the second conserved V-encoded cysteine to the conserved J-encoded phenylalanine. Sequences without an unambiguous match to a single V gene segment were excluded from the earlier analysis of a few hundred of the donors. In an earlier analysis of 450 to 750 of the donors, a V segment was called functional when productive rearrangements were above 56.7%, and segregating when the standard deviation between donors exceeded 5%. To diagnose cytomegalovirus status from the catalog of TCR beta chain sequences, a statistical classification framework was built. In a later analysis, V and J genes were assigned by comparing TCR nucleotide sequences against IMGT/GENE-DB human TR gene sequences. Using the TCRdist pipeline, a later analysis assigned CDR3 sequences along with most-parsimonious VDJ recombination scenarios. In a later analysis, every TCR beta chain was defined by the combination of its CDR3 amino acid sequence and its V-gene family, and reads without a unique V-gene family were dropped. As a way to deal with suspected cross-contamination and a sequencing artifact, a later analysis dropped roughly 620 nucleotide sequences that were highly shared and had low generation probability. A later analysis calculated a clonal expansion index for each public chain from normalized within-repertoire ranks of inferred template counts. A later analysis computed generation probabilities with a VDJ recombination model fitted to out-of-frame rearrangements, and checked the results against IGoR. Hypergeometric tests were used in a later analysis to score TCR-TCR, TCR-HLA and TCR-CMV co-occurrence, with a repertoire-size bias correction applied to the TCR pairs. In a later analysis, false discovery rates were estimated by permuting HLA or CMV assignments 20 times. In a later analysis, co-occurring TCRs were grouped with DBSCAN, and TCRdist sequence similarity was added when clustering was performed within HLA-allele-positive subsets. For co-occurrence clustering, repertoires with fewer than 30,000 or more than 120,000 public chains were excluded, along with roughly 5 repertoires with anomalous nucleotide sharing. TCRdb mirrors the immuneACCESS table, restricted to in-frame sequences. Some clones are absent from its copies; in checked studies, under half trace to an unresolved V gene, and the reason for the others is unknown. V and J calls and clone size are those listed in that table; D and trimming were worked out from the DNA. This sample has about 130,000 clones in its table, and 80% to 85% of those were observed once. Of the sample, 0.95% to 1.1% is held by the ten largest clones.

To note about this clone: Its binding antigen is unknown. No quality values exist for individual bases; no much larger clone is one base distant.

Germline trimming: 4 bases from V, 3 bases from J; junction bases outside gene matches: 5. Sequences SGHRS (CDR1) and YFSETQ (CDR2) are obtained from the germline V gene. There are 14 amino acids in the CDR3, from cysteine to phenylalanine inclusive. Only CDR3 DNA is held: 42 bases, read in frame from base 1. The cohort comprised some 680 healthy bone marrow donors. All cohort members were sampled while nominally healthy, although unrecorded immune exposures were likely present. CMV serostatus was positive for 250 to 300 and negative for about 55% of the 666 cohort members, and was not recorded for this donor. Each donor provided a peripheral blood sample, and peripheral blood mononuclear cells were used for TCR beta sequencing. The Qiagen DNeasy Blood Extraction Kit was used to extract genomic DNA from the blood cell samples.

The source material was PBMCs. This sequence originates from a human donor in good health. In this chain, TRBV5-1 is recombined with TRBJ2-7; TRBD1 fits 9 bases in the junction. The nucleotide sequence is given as TGCGCCAGCAGCCCCGAGACAGGGGGCTACGAGCAGTACTTC. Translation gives CASSPETGGYEQYF.